This TCR beta chain was recovered during a study of untreated major depressive disorder. To note about this clone: Its antigen is still unknown.

Assay used: immunoSEQ multiplex PCR; TCRdb lists only in-frame clones, some missing. The top ten clones hold 4.5% to 6.5% of a sample with tens of thousands of clones, over 75% of them seen once. General study results and limits: Generalizability is limited by the comparatively small study sample.

Germline V gene sequence: CDR1 MDHEN, CDR2 SYDVKM. The CDR3 is 20 residues long. Trimming at V came to 4 bases and at J to 5 bases, leaving 18 bases not matched to a gene. V gene TRBV28 combines with J gene TRBJ2-5; 14 bases fit TRBD2. Sample: CD4+ T cells from PBMCs. The source of this sequence is a woman in her twenties or thirties in good health. The DNA for the CDR3 is TGTGCCAGCAGTTCCCCGACTAGCGGGGGGGCCGGGTCTTTGGTGGAGACCCAGTACTTC. Encoded protein: CASSSPTSGGAGSLVETQYF.